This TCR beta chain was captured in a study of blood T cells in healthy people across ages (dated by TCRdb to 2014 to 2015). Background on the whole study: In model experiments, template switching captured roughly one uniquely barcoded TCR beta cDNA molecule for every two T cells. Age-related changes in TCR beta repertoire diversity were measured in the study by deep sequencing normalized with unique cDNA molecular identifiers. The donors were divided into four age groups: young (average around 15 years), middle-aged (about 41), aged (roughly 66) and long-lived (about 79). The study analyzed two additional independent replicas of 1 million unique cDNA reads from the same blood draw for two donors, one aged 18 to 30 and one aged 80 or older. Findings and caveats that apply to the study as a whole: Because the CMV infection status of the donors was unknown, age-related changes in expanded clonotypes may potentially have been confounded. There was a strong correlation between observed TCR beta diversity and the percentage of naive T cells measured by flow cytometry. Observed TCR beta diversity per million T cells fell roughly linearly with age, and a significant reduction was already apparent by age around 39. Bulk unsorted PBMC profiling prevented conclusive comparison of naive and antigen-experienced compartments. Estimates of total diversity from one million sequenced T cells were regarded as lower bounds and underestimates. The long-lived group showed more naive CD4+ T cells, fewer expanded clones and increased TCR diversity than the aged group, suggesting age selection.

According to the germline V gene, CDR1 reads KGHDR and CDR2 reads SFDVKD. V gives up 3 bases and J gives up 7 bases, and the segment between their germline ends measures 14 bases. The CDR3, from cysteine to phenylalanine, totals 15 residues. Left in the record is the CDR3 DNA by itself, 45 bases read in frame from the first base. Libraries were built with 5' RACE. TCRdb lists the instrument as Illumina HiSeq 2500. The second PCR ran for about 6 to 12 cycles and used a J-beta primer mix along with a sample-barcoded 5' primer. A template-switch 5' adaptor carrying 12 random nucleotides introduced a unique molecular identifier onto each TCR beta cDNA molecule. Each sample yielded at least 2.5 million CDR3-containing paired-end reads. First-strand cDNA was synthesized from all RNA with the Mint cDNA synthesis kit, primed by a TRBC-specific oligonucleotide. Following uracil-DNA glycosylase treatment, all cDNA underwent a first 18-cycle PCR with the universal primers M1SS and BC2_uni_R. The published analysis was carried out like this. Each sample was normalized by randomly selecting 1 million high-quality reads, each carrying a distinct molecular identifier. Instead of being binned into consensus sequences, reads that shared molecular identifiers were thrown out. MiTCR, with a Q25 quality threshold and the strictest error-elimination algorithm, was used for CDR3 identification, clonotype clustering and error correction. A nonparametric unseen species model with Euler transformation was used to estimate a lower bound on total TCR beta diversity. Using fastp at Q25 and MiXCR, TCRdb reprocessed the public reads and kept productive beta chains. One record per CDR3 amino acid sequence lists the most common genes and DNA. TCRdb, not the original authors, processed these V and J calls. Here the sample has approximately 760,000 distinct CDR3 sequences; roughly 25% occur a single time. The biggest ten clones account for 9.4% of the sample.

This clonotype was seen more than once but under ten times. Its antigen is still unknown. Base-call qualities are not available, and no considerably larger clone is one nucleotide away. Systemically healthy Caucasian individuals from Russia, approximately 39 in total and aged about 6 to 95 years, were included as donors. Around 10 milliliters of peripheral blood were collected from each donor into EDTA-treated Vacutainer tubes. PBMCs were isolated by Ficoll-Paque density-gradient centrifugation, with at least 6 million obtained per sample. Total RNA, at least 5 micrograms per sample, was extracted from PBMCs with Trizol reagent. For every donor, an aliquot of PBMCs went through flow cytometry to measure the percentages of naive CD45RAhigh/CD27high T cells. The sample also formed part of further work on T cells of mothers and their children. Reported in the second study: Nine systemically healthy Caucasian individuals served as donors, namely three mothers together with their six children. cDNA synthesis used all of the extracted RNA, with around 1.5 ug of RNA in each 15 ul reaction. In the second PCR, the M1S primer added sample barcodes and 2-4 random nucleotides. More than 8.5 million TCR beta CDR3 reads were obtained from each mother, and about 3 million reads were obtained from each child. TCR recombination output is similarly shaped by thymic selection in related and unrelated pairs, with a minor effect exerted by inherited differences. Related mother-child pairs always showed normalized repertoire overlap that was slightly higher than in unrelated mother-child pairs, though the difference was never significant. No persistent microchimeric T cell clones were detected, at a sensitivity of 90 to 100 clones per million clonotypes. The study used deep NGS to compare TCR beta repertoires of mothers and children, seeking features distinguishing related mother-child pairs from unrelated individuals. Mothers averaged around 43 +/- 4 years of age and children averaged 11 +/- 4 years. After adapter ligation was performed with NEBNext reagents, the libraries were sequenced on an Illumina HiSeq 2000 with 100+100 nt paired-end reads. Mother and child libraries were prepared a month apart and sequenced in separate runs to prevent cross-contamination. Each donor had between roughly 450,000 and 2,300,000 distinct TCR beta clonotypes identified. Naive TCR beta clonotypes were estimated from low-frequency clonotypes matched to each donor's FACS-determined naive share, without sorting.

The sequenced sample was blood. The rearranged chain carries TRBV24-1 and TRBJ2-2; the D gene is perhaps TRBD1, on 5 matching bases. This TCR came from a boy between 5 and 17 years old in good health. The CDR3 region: CATSDMTVFNGELFF. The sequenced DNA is TGTGCCACCAGTGATATGACAGTCTTTAACGGGGAGCTGTTTTTT.